These T cell receptor beta chains were read from a single sample in a study of blood T cell repertoires in COVID-19. Sequenced by immunoSEQ multiplex PCR; TCRdb stores in-frame clones only, minus some. This table has nearly 100,000 clones, 75% to 90% appearing once. The sample taken for sequencing was peripheral blood. These receptors all come from a man older than 75 with acute or convalescent COVID-19. CDR3s include the opening cysteine and the closing phenylalanine or tryptophan. The D gene is left open where the match is weak. Not all rows give a size; the values are once, few, many and, for expanded clones, a class.

clone_size: NA
j_call: TRBJ2-6
d_call: NA
v_call: TRBV7-2
cdr3_aa: CASSLLKGRAGANVLTF
cdr3_nt: TGTGCCAGCAGCTTACTAAAGGGGCGCGCTGGGGCCAACGTCCTGACTTTC

clone_size: NA
j_call: TRBJ1-2
d_call: NA
v_call: TRBV30
cdr3_aa: CAWSKGSGYTF
cdr3_nt: TGTGCCTGGAGTAAAGGGAGCGGCTACACCTTC

clone_size: once
j_call: TRBJ1-1
d_call: NA
v_call: TRBV10-3
cdr3_aa: CATRGGSTEAFF
cdr3_nt: TGTGCCACAAGAGGAGGGAGCACTGAAGCTTTCTTT

clone_size: NA
j_call: TRBJ2-7
d_call: NA
v_call: TRBV6-5
cdr3_aa: CASRTGYHSYEQYF
cdr3_nt: TGTGCCAGCAGGACGGGATACCACTCCTACGAGCAGTACTTC

clone_size: NA
j_call: TRBJ1-2
d_call: NA
v_call: TRBV6-5
cdr3_aa: CASSYSRGGKGYTF
cdr3_nt: TGTGCCAGCAGTTACTCGAGAGGGGGAAAAGGCTACACCTTC

clone_size: NA
j_call: TRBJ2-3
d_call: NA
v_call: TRBV19
cdr3_aa: CASSISTSTDTQYF
cdr3_nt: TGTGCCAGTAGTATCTCTACTAGCACAGATACGCAGTATTTT

clone_size: NA
j_call: TRBJ2-1
d_call: NA
v_call: TRBV7-8
cdr3_aa: CASSFSAGSGNEQFF
cdr3_nt: TGTGCCAGCAGCTTTTCGGCAGGGTCTGGGAATGAGCAGTTCTTC

clone_size: NA
j_call: TRBJ2-2
d_call: NA
v_call: TRBV9
cdr3_aa: CASSVSPANTGELFF
cdr3_nt: TGTGCCAGCAGCGTAAGCCCTGCGAACACCGGGGAGCTGTTTTTT

clone_size: NA
j_call: TRBJ2-2
d_call: NA
v_call: TRBV3-1/TRBV3-2
cdr3_aa: CASERGTGELSF
cdr3_nt: TGTGCCAGCGAGAGGGGGACCGGGGAGCTGTCTTTT

clone_size: NA
j_call: TRBJ2-7
d_call: NA
v_call: TRBV27
cdr3_aa: CASSLSDTGYEQYF
cdr3_nt: TGTGCCAGCAGTTTATCGGACACGGGCTACGAGCAGTACTTC

clone_size: NA
j_call: TRBJ2-5
d_call: TRBD2
v_call: TRBV3-1/TRBV3-2
cdr3_aa: CASSLGTSGRIQETQYF
cdr3_nt: TGTGCCAGCAGCCTCGGGACTAGCGGGAGGATACAAGAGACCCAGTACTTC

clone_size: NA
j_call: TRBJ2-3
d_call: TRBD1
v_call: TRBV4-3
cdr3_aa: CASSPSQGASTDTQYF
cdr3_nt: TGCGCCAGCAGCCCCTCACAGGGGGCTAGCACAGATACGCAGTATTTT

clone_size: NA
j_call: TRBJ2-2
d_call: NA
v_call: TRBV7-9
cdr3_aa: CASKLEYTGELFF
cdr3_nt: TGTGCCAGCAAATTAGAATACACCGGGGAGCTGTTTTTT

clone_size: NA
j_call: TRBJ2-5
d_call: NA
v_call: TRBV5-1
cdr3_aa: CASSLVAGKETQYF
cdr3_nt: TGCGCCAGCAGCTTGGTTGCAGGGAAAGAGACCCAGTACTTC

clone_size: NA
j_call: TRBJ2-7
d_call: NA
v_call: TRBV7-2
cdr3_aa: CASSRDPWSSYEQYF
cdr3_nt: TGTGCCAGCAGCAGAGACCCATGGAGCTCCTACGAGCAGTACTTC

clone_size: NA
j_call: TRBJ2-3
d_call: TRBD2
v_call: TRBV9
cdr3_aa: CASRRGLAGPDTQYF
cdr3_nt: TGTGCCTCCCGAAGGGGACTAGCGGGACCAGATACGCAGTATTTT

clone_size: NA
j_call: TRBJ1-4
d_call: NA
v_call: TRBV6-2/TRBV6-3
cdr3_aa: CASSYAGRASTNEKLFF
cdr3_nt: TGTGCCAGCAGTTACGCGGGTCGCGCTTCAACTAATGAAAAACTGTTTTTT

clone_size: few
j_call: TRBJ1-6
d_call: NA
v_call: TRBV28
cdr3_aa: CASSQIINSPLHF
cdr3_nt: TGTGCCAGCAGTCAGATAATTAATTCACCCCTCCACTTT

clone_size: NA
j_call: TRBJ2-5
d_call: TRBD1
v_call: TRBV6-6
cdr3_aa: CASTLGGTGFQETQYF
cdr3_nt: TGTGCCAGCACCTTGGGCGGGACAGGTTTCCAAGAGACCCAGTACTTC

clone_size: NA
j_call: TRBJ2-7
d_call: TRBD2
v_call: TRBV10-1
cdr3_aa: CASSEEGGRCEQYF
cdr3_nt: TGCGCCAGCAGTGAGGAAGGCGGGAGGTGCGAGCAGTACTTC

clone_size: NA
j_call: TRBJ1-5
d_call: TRBD1
v_call: TRBV5-8
cdr3_aa: CASSQGQVGNQPQHF
cdr3_nt: TGTGCCAGCAGCCAAGGACAGGTTGGGAATCAGCCCCAGCATTTT

clone_size: NA
j_call: TRBJ2-7
d_call: NA
v_call: TRBV7-9
cdr3_aa: CASSPTGYEQYF
cdr3_nt: TGTGCCAGCAGCCCTACAGGGTACGAGCAGTACTTC

clone_size: NA
j_call: TRBJ2-5
d_call: TRBD2
v_call: TRBV7-2
cdr3_aa: CASSLGLAGGGKTQYF
cdr3_nt: TGTGCCAGCAGCTTGGGACTAGCGGGAGGGGGGAAGACCCAGTACTTC

clone_size: NA
j_call: TRBJ2-2
d_call: TRBD2
v_call: TRBV11-3
cdr3_aa: CASSQGLGDTGELFF
cdr3_nt: TGTGCCAGCAGCCAGGGACTAGGAGACACCGGGGAGCTGTTTTTT

clone_size: NA
j_call: TRBJ2-7
d_call: TRBD1
v_call: TRBV10-3
cdr3_aa: CASSASTGSVYEQYF
cdr3_nt: TGTGCCTCCAGTGCTTCGACAGGGTCTGTGTACGAGCAGTACTTC

clone_size: NA
j_call: TRBJ2-1
d_call: TRBD2
v_call: TRBV18
cdr3_aa: CASSPTSGSRNEQFF
cdr3_nt: TGTGCCAGCTCACCGACTAGCGGAAGCCGAAATGAGCAGTTCTTC

clone_size: NA
j_call: TRBJ2-4
d_call: TRBD1
v_call: TRBV19
cdr3_aa: CASSTGQVAKNIQYF
cdr3_nt: TGTGCCAGTAGCACGGGACAGGTAGCCAAAAACATTCAGTACTTC

clone_size: NA
j_call: TRBJ2-3
d_call: TRBD2
v_call: TRBV18
cdr3_aa: CASSPLSLANVGSTDTQYF
cdr3_nt: TGTGCCAGCTCACCATTATCACTAGCGAATGTCGGGAGCACAGATACGCAGTATTTT

clone_size: many
j_call: TRBJ2-1
d_call: NA
v_call: TRBV9
cdr3_aa: CASSVAGTSYNEQFF
cdr3_nt: TGTGCCAGCAGCGTAGCGGGAACATCCTACAATGAGCAGTTCTTC

clone_size: NA
j_call: TRBJ2-1
d_call: TRBD1
v_call: TRBV6-5
cdr3_aa: CASRKDRGSRNEQFF
cdr3_nt: TGTGCCAGCAGGAAGGACAGGGGGTCTCGAAATGAGCAGTTCTTC

clone_size: NA
j_call: TRBJ1-1
d_call: NA
v_call: TRBV19
cdr3_aa: CASGRGGTEAFF
cdr3_nt: TGTGCCAGTGGCCGGGGGGGCACTGAAGCTTTCTTT

clone_size: NA
j_call: TRBJ2-5
d_call: TRBD2
v_call: TRBV19
cdr3_aa: CASSSKRGSKETQYF
cdr3_nt: TGTGCCAGTAGTAGCAAGCGGGGGTCCAAAGAGACCCAGTACTTC

clone_size: NA
j_call: TRBJ2-7
d_call: NA
v_call: TRBV28
cdr3_aa: CASSLGVPSVSYEQYF
cdr3_nt: TGTGCCAGCAGTCTGGGAGTCCCCAGCGTCTCCTACGAGCAGTACTTC

clone_size: NA
j_call: TRBJ2-3
d_call: NA
v_call: TRBV7-9
cdr3_aa: CASSSTDTQYF
cdr3_nt: TGTGCCAGCAGCTCTACAGATACGCAGTATTTT

clone_size: NA
j_call: TRBJ2-3
d_call: TRBD2
v_call: TRBV9
cdr3_aa: CASGEAGSDTQYF
cdr3_nt: TGTGCCAGCGGAGAAGCGGGATCGGATACGCAGTATTTT

clone_size: NA
j_call: TRBJ2-2
d_call: NA
v_call: TRBV3-1/TRBV3-2
cdr3_aa: CASSQAGTLSTGELFF
cdr3_nt: TGTGCCAGCAGCCAAGCAGGGACTCTTTCGACCGGGGAGCTGTTTTTT

clone_size: NA
j_call: TRBJ2-1
d_call: TRBD1
v_call: TRBV7-8
cdr3_aa: CASSSGQGGVREQFF
cdr3_nt: TGTGCCAGCAGCTCGGGACAGGGGGGGGTGCGCGAGCAGTTCTTC

clone_size: NA
j_call: TRBJ2-7
d_call: TRBD2
v_call: TRBV5-1
cdr3_aa: CASSPTSGASYEQYF
cdr3_nt: TGCGCCAGCAGCCCCACTAGCGGGGCGTCCTACGAGCAGTACTTC

clone_size: few
j_call: TRBJ1-2
d_call: TRBD1
v_call: TRBV9
cdr3_aa: CASSGGTGPYGYTF
cdr3_nt: TGTGCCAGCAGCGGAGGGACAGGGCCCTATGGCTACACCTTC

clone_size: few
j_call: TRBJ1-5
d_call: TRBD1
v_call: TRBV6-5
cdr3_aa: CASSWTGTSNQPQHF
cdr3_nt: TGTGCCAGCAGTTGGACAGGGACAAGCAATCAGCCCCAGCATTTT